Following are 13 T cell receptor beta chains from one sample sequenced in a study of cytomegalovirus exposure and HLA in healthy donors. The PCR contained 60 Vbeta and 13 Jbeta primers. Profiling relied on immunoSEQ multiplex PCR, and the TCRdb table lists in-frame clones only, not all of them. The table records around 50,000 clones, approximately 80% of them present only once. The sample consisted of PBMCs. The receptors originated from a man aged 50 to 60 in good health and CMV-seronegative.

The V gene is TRBV7-3, the J gene TRBJ1-6; 9 nucleotides match TRBD1. This CDR3 region has 13 residues. CDR1 is SGHTA, CDR2 FQGTGA, per germline. The V segment lost 6 bases and the J segment 7 bases; nucleotides outside the gene matches: 1. CDR3 in DNA: TGTGCCAGCAGGGACAGGGGAAATTCACCCCTCCACTTT. As protein: CASRDRGNSPLHF. The full variable domain, with the rest looked up from reference TRBV7-3 and TRBJ1-6, is GAGVSQTPSNKVTEKGKYVELRCDPISGHTALYWYRQSLGQGPEFLIYFQGTGAADDSGLPNDRFFAVRPEGSVSTLKIQRTERGDSAVYLCASRDRGNSPLHFGNGTRLTVT.

The rearrangement links TRBV9 to TRBJ2-3; TRBD2 aligns across 7 bases. CDR1 SGDLS and CDR2 YYNGEE come from the germline V gene. Trimming took 0 bases from V and 0 from J; bases not matched to a gene: 13. This CDR3 region has 19 residues. The CDR3 loop reads CASSVATGTTGGSTDTQYF. CDR3 nucleotide sequence: TGTGCCAGCAGCGTAGCTACGGGGACTACGGGGGGAAGCACAGATACGCAGTATTTT.

This clone came up a few times. The chain uses TRBV18 and TRBJ2-1, with TRBD1 matching 10 bases. The CDR3 is 21 residues long. Germline V lookup: CDR1 KGHSH, CDR2 LQKENI. Trimming removed 0 bases from V and 3 bases from J; junction bases left unmatched: 17. CDR3 DNA sequence: TGTGCCAGCTCACCACCGTCCAGGGACAGGGGAAGGAGGGACTTCTACAATGAGCAGTTCTTC. Its translation is CASSPPSRDRGRRDFYNEQFF.

This clone was seen a handful of times. CDR3 sequence reads: CASSLHSSGGSSDTQYF. The CDR3, as DNA: TGTGCCAGCAGTTTACATTCTTCGGGGGGCAGTTCAGATACGCAGTATTTT. The chain has TRBV27 and TRBJ2-3, with a weak D call TRBD2 (7 bases). V was cut by 2 bases and J by 4 bases, with 19 bases left in between. The germline V gene encodes CDR1 MNHEY and CDR2 SMNVEV (reference sequence). The CDR3 totals 17 residues.

The chain links TRBV28 to TRBJ2-2, with TRBD1 matching over 8 bases. Germline V gene sequence: CDR1 MDHEN, CDR2 SYDVKM. This CDR3 contains 15 residues. V lost 6 bases and J lost 2; bases outside the gene matches: 5. The CDR3 reads CASRWDRHNTGELFF. The CDR3 DNA follows: TGTGCCAGCAGATGGGACAGGCATAACACCGGGGAGCTGTTTTTT.

The genes are TRBV7-2 and TRBJ2-2; D unresolved. The germline CDR1 and CDR2 sequences are SGHTA and FQGNSA. V was pared by 5 bases and J by 4 bases, with 17 bases between. CDR3 length equals 16 residues. CDR3 sequence: CASSPSPHGGTGELFF. CDR3 sequence (DNA): TGTGCCAGCAGCCCCTCCCCGCACGGCGGCACCGGGGAGCTGTTTTTT.

This clone has only one observation. The chain combines TRBV6-6 with TRBJ1-1; TRBD1 is a possible D gene (5 bases). This CDR3 has 14 amino acids. The germline CDR1 and CDR2 sequences are MNHNY and SVGAGI (reference sequence). Trimming left V 8 bases short and J 1 base short, with 14 bases between. The CDR3 sequence: CASGNRRGNTEAFF. In DNA, the CDR3 is TGTGCCAGCGGAAACAGGCGGGGGAACACTGAAGCTTTCTTT.

The chain links TRBV29-1 to TRBJ2-2; D perhaps matches TRBD2 (6 bases). Germline CDR1 SQVTM, CDR2 ANQGSEA. The CDR3 has 14 residues. Trimming pared 6 bases from V and 5 bases from J, leaving 16 bases between. The CDR3 DNA is TGCAGCGTGCCGGATTTGGGAGGAACCGGGGAGCTGTTTTTT. Protein: CSVPDLGGTGELFF.

This chain connects TRBV5-1 to TRBJ1-6, with 8 bases identical to TRBD1. Per the germline V gene, CDR1 is SGHRS and CDR2 is YFSETQ. The CDR3 spans 18 residues. With V trimmed by 0 bases and J by 1 base, 6 bases remained unmatched. CDR3 in DNA: TGCGCCAGCAGCTTGGTTGAGACAGGGGATTCCTATAATTCACCCCTCCACTTT. Its translation: CASSLVETGDSYNSPLHF.

CDR3 sequence (DNA): TGTGCCTGGAGTGTAGGGGGCTCTGGAAACACCATATATTTT. It specifies CAWSVGGSGNTIYF. The chain joins TRBV30 to TRBJ1-3; D is possibly TRBD1 (6 bases). The CDR3 covers 14 residues. Germline CDR1 and CDR2: GTSNPN and SVGIG (reference sequence). V lost 0 bases and J lost 0, with 6 bases in between.

This clone was counted once. The chain joins TRBV6-4 to TRBJ2-2; 9 bases line up with TRBD1. Germline V lookup: CDR1 MRHNA, CDR2 SNTAGT. V gave up 4 bases and J gave up 3 bases; unmatched junction bases: 3. This CDR3 spans 15 amino acids. DNA of the CDR3: TGTGCCAGCAGTGCTACAGGGGGCGACACCGGGGAGCTGTTTTTT. Its protein is CASSATGGDTGELFF.

This clone came up a few times. This chain uses TRBV7-2 with TRBJ2-2, with 8 bases that match TRBD2. Looked up from germline, CDR1 is SGHTA and CDR2 is FQGNSA. With 2 bases clipped from V and 4 bases from J, the junction kept 3 bases outside the gene matches. The CDR3 is made up of 15 amino acids. The CDR3 DNA reads as TGTGCCAGCAGCTTAAGACTAGCGATCACCGGGGAGCTGTTTTTT. This gives the protein CASSLRLAITGELFF.

The CDR3 loop is CASSLQGGSNEQFF. CDR3 DNA sequence: TGCGCCAGCAGCTTGCAGGGAGGGAGTAATGAGCAGTTCTTC. The gene calls are TRBV5-1 and TRBJ2-1; 7 bases fit TRBD2. Trimming took 1 base from V and 7 from J; bases not matched to a gene: 5. The CDR3 has 14 amino acids. Germline V gene data show CDR1 as SGHRS and CDR2 as YFSETQ.